This is a list of T cell receptor beta chains from one sample in a study of T cells in Graves' hyperthyroidism and ophthalmopathy. TCRdb used MiXCR to reprocess the multiplex PCR reads, holding one entry per CDR3 protein. The table includes approximately 490,000 distinct CDR3 sequences, 20% to 25% detected once. Sequenced: blood. Source of these receptors: a woman in her sixties or seventies with Graves' ophthalmopathy. Each CDR3 is given with its conserved first and last residue. D genes are given only for firm matches. Size values are once, few and many counts, or a class for expanded clones, and some rows have none.

D	size	V	J	CDR3	DNA
.	.	TRBV6-2/TRBV6-3	TRBJ1-2	CASTLRPARHGYTF	TGTGCCAGCACCTTACGTCCGGCACGGCATGGCTACACCTTC
.	many	TRBV27	TRBJ1-1	CASSLYQNTEAFF	TGTGCCAGCAGTTTATATCAGAACACTGAAGCTTTCTTT
TRBD2	many	TRBV12-3/TRBV12-4	TRBJ2-3	CASSASGGSTDTQYF	TGTGCCAGCAGTGCAAGCGGGGGGAGCACAGATACGCAGTATTTT
.	.	TRBV7-2	TRBJ2-7	CASSLAGWAEQYF	TGTGCCAGCAGCTTAGCAGGGTGGGCCGAGCAGTACTTC
.	.	TRBV29-1	TRBJ2-7	CSVEVGGREQYF	TGCAGCGTTGAAGTGGGGGGGCGGGAGCAGTACTTC
.	.	TRBV5-1	TRBJ2-7	CASSFGQFGDEQYF	TGCGCCAGCAGCTTTGGACAGTTTGGCGACGAGCAGTACTTC
TRBD2	few	TRBV20-1	TRBJ2-3	CSVLGGARLGTQYF	TGCAGTGTCCTCGGGGGGGCCAGATTAGGTACGCAGTATTTT
TRBD1	few	TRBV19	TRBJ2-1	CASSPGQGYNEQFF	TGTGCCAGTAGTCCGGGACAGGGTTACAATGAGCAGTTCTTC
.	.	TRBV19	TRBJ1-1	CASSVSGTSVNTEAFF	TGTGCCAGTAGTGTCTCCGGGACATCGGTGAACACTGAAGCTTTCTTT
.	.	TRBV9	TRBJ2-1	CASSVEGNEQFF	TGTGCCAGCAGCGTAGAGGGCAATGAGCAGTTCTTC
TRBD1	.	TRBV5-1	TRBJ1-1	CASSARGQMNTEAFF	TGCGCCAGCAGCGCACGGGGACAGATGAACACTGAAGCTTTCTTT
.	few	TRBV14	TRBJ2-1	CASIQWRYNEQFF	TGTGCCAGCATCCAATGGAGATACAATGAGCAGTTCTTC
TRBD2	.	TRBV4-2	TRBJ2-3	CASSQQTSGFSDTQYF	TGTGCCAGCAGCCAACAAACTAGCGGGTTTTCAGATACGCAGTATTTT
TRBD2	few	TRBV6-1	TRBJ2-4	CASSRAGERVAKNIQYF	TGTGCCAGCAGTCGCGCGGGGGAAAGAGTGGCCAAAAACATTCAGTACTTC
TRBD2	.	TRBV5-1	TRBJ2-3	CASTPGGDTQYF	TGCGCCAGCACCCCGGGGGGGGATACGCAGTATTTT
TRBD2	.	TRBV3-1	TRBJ2-1	CASSLGLAGFGEQFF	TGTGCCAGCAGCCTTGGACTAGCGGGATTCGGGGAGCAGTTCTTC
TRBD1	many	TRBV28	TRBJ1-2	CASRTGEDYGYTF	TGTGCCAGCAGGACAGGGGAAGACTATGGCTACACCTTC
.	few	TRBV3-1	TRBJ1-1	CASSHTSTEAFF	TGTGCCAGCAGCCACACCAGCACTGAAGCTTTCTTT
TRBD1	.	TRBV11-2	TRBJ2-7	CASSLGPGGVGEQYF	TGTGCCAGCAGCTTAGGTCCAGGGGGTGTAGGCGAGCAGTACTTC
.	few	TRBV7-2	TRBJ1-4	CASSRKQGYVEKLFF	TGTGCCAGCAGCCGAAAACAGGGCTATGTTGAAAAACTGTTTTTT
.	.	TRBV19	TRBJ1-1	CASSIGTRGAFF	TGTGCCAGTAGTATCGGCACCAGGGGAGCTTTCTTT
.	.	TRBV28	TRBJ1-2	CASSRDRVSYGYTF	TGTGCCAGCAGTCGGGATAGGGTCTCCTATGGCTACACCTTC
.	many	TRBV28	TRBJ1-2	CASSLFRGGDYGYTF	TGTGCCAGCAGTTTATTTCGAGGCGGGGACTATGGCTACACCTTC
TRBD1	few	TRBV12-3/TRBV12-4	TRBJ1-3	CASSSSRRGLNTIYF	TGTGCCAGCAGTTCCTCCCGGAGGGGGCTAAACACCATATATTTT